The rows below give T cell receptor beta chains drawn from one sample of a study of cytomegalovirus exposure and HLA in healthy donors. Profiling relied on immunoSEQ multiplex PCR, and the TCRdb table lists in-frame clones only, not all of them. The table has 250,000 to 300,000 clones, around 85% seen once. Sequencing was performed on PBMCs. These receptors all stem from a young woman in good health and CMV-seronegative. Each CDR3 is given with its conserved first and last residue. The D gene is left open where the match is weak. Only part of the rows carry a size: once, few, many, or a class if the clone is expanded.

clone_size: NA
j_call: TRBJ2-1
v_call: TRBV25-1
d_call: NA
cdr3_aa: CASSVRDSSYNEQFF
cdr3_nt: TGTGCCAGCAGTGTCCGGGACTCGTCGTACAATGAGCAGTTCTTC

clone_size: NA
j_call: TRBJ1-2
v_call: TRBV5-1
d_call: NA
cdr3_aa: CASTSAQSGVHGYTF
cdr3_nt: TGCGCCAGCACCTCGGCTCAGTCGGGGGTACATGGCTACACCTTC

clone_size: NA
j_call: TRBJ1-1
v_call: TRBV19
d_call: TRBD1
cdr3_aa: CASKSQGATNTEAFF
cdr3_nt: TGTGCCAGTAAGTCGCAGGGGGCAACTAACACTGAAGCTTTCTTT

clone_size: NA
j_call: TRBJ1-1
v_call: TRBV28
d_call: NA
cdr3_aa: CAINHRDTEAFF
cdr3_nt: TGTGCCATCAATCACAGGGACACTGAAGCTTTCTTT

clone_size: NA
j_call: TRBJ1-6
v_call: TRBV5-6
d_call: TRBD1
cdr3_aa: CASSLGATQGGHSPLHF
cdr3_nt: TGTGCCAGCAGCTTGGGGGCAACCCAGGGGGGTCATTCACCCCTCCACTTT

clone_size: NA
j_call: TRBJ1-3
v_call: TRBV4-1
d_call: TRBD1
cdr3_aa: CASSEPGTGALGGSGNTIYF
cdr3_nt: TGCGCCAGCAGCGAACCCGGGACAGGGGCCCTCGGGGGCTCTGGAAACACCATATATTTT

clone_size: NA
j_call: TRBJ2-2
v_call: TRBV29-1
d_call: TRBD1
cdr3_aa: CSGRTGLANTGELFF
cdr3_nt: TGCAGCGGTCGGACAGGGTTGGCGAACACCGGGGAGCTGTTTTTT

clone_size: NA
j_call: TRBJ2-3
v_call: TRBV9
d_call: NA
cdr3_aa: CASSPRTTSTDTQYF
cdr3_nt: TGTGCCAGCAGCCCCCGGACTACTAGCACAGATACGCAGTATTTT

clone_size: NA
j_call: TRBJ2-3
v_call: TRBV7-2
d_call: NA
cdr3_aa: CASSRRDTQYF
cdr3_nt: TGTGCCAGCAGCCGGAGAGATACGCAGTATTTT

clone_size: NA
j_call: TRBJ1-3
v_call: TRBV2
d_call: NA
cdr3_aa: CASADRSSGNTIYF
cdr3_nt: TGTGCCAGCGCCGACAGGTCCTCTGGAAACACCATATATTTT

clone_size: few
j_call: TRBJ1-2
v_call: TRBV30
d_call: NA
cdr3_aa: CAWGFEGHYTF
cdr3_nt: TGTGCCTGGGGATTTGAGGGACACTACACCTTC

clone_size: NA
j_call: TRBJ2-3
v_call: TRBV27
d_call: TRBD1
cdr3_aa: CASSLEGADTDTQYF
cdr3_nt: TGTGCCAGCAGTTTAGAGGGGGCAGACACAGATACGCAGTATTTT

clone_size: NA
j_call: TRBJ2-7
v_call: TRBV7-8
d_call: TRBD1
cdr3_aa: CASSSYYRTGPLSYEQYF
cdr3_nt: TGTGCCAGCAGCTCCTACTACCGGACAGGCCCCCTTTCCTACGAGCAGTACTTC

clone_size: NA
j_call: TRBJ2-1
v_call: TRBV6-5
d_call: TRBD1
cdr3_aa: CASSYGQGAYNEQFF
cdr3_nt: TGTGCCAGCAGTTACGGGCAGGGGGCGTACAATGAGCAGTTCTTC